What follows are 16 T cell receptor beta chains derived from one specimen sequenced in a study of regulatory T cells in long-lasting Graves disease. Time point here: newly diagnosed GD, antithyroid drugs for less than 3 months. RNA extracted from PBMCs served as the sequencing template. The authors built TCR beta libraries using iRepertoire HTBI primers and Arm-PCR of CDR3 regions. From the multiplex PCR reads, TCRdb called clonotypes with MiXCR, one entry per CDR3 protein. The sample has about 430,000 distinct CDR3 sequences; 15% are singletons. This sample also belongs to another study, concerning T cells in Graves' hyperthyroidism and ophthalmopathy.

Source: peripheral blood mononuclear cells (PBMCs), taken at new diagnosis, from a patient treated with antithyroid drugs. Source of these receptors: a woman in her 40s with Graves disease.

The CDR3 here is CASSFWQISGTDTEQYF. For the CDR3, the DNA is TGTGCCAGCAGCTTCTGGCAAATCTCCGGGACCGATACGGAGCAGTACTTC. The V call is TRBV11-3, the J call TRBJ2-7; D possibly uses TRBD1 or TRBD2 (5 bases each). Trimming took 3 bases from V and 7 from J, leaving 25 bases between them. The CDR3 totals 17 residues. The germline V gene encodes CDR1 SGHNT and CDR2 YENEEA.

This clonotype was detected only a few times. This rearrangement joins TRBV5-1 to TRBJ2-7; TRBD1 aligns across 8 bases. V lost 5 bases and J lost 7; bases outside the gene matches: 11. Germline V gives CDR1 SGHRS, CDR2 YFSETQ. There are 14 residues in the CDR3. The CDR3 protein is CASSSDRETGEQYF. The CDR3 DNA sequence: TGCGCCAGCAGTTCGGACAGGGAGACGGGGGAGCAGTACTTC.

Ten or more counts support this clonotype. The chain joins TRBV30 to TRBJ1-2; 10 bases map to TRBD1. The CDR3 consists of 15 residues. Germline CDR1 reads GTSNPN; CDR2 reads SVGIG (reference sequence). V was pared by 2 bases and J by 10 bases, with 13 bases of the junction left unmatched. CDR3 region: CAWSLPSGDRGIYTF. The CDR3 coding sequence is TGTGCCTGGAGTTTACCTTCGGGGGACAGGGGAATCTACACCTTC.

Only a few counts were recorded for this clonotype. V is TRBV11-2 and J is TRBJ2-7; 13 bases map to TRBD2. This CDR3 comprises 19 residues. V lost 5 bases and J lost 4; bases outside the gene matches: 17. Germline V CDR1 and CDR2: SGHAT, FQNNGV. DNA of the CDR3: TGTGCCAGCAGCACCGGGAGGGTTGGGACTAGCGGGATTTCTTACGAGCAGTACTTC. Translated: CASSTGRVGTSGISYEQYF.

The chain employs TRBV7-9 and TRBJ1-2, with 7 nucleotides matching TRBD1. Germline V gene data show CDR1 as SEHNR and CDR2 as FQNEAQ (reference sequence). The junction had 9 bases not matched to a gene; V was cut back by 4 bases and J by 4 bases. This CDR3 is built from 15 residues. CDR3 in amino acids: CASSSPRTGGYGYTF. CDR3 in DNA: TGTGCCAGCAGCTCTCCGCGGACAGGAGGCTATGGCTACACCTTC.

This chain joins TRBV25-1 and TRBJ2-1; 7 bases align to TRBD1. With V trimmed by 3 bases and J by 8 bases, 10 bases remained unmatched. Germline V gives CDR1 MGHDK, CDR2 SYGVNS. The CDR3 contains 15 residues. The DNA of the CDR3 is TGTGCCAGCAGTGACCCCGCGACAGGGTGGGATGAGCAGTTCTTC. Encoded protein: CASSDPATGWDEQFF.

In this sample, this clonotype turned up many times. The chain recombines TRBV12-3 or TRBV12-4 with TRBJ1-4; D is uncertain. CDR3 length: 15 amino acids. V lost 6 bases, J lost 7 bases, and 18 bases lay in between. CDR3 DNA: TGTGCCAGCAGCACCGACCGGGTCGGGCTTGAAAAACTGTTTTTT. The encoded protein is CASSTDRVGLEKLFF.

The chain couples TRBV28 to TRBJ2-3; 10 bases match TRBD1. CDR3 length equals 17 residues. J gave up 2 bases and V 0 bases, and 5 bases lay outside the gene matches. From germline, CDR1 is MDHEN and CDR2 SYDVKM. CDR3 in amino acids: CASSLWTGTGATDTQYF. For the CDR3, the DNA is TGTGCCAGCAGTTTATGGACCGGGACAGGGGCCACAGATACGCAGTATTTT.

This clonotype has only a few counts. The V call is TRBV9, the J call TRBJ2-7; 13 bases are shared with TRBD2. V gave up 4 bases and J gave up 6 bases; unmatched junction bases: 7. The CDR3 consists of 15 residues. In germline, CDR1 is SGDLS, CDR2 YYNGEE. The DNA for the CDR3 is TGTGCCAGCAGCCCCCGGACTAGCGGGAGTGGCGAGCAGTACTTC. It is translated as CASSPRTSGSGEQYF.

This clonotype was seen only a few times. Here the CDR3 reads CASRKGLAIPDTQYF. The CDR3 nucleotides are TGTGCCAGCAGGAAAGGGCTAGCGATTCCAGATACGCAGTATTTT. The chain joins TRBV13 to TRBJ2-3, with D perhaps TRBD2 (6 bases). V gave up 6 bases and J gave up 4 bases, with 17 bases separating them. Germline V gene sequence: CDR1 PRHDT, CDR2 FYEKMQ (reference sequence). The CDR3 totals 15 residues.

This clonotype was recorded at least ten times. V is TRBV6-1 and J is TRBJ1-3; tentatively, D is TRBD1 (5 bases). Trimming removed 7 bases at V and 4 bases at J, with 8 bases between. CDR1 and CDR2 (germline): MNHNS, SASEGT. The length of the CDR3 is 12 residues. The CDR3 DNA follows: TGTGCCAGCACCGGGGGAGGAAACACCATATATTTT. Translated, it gives CASTGGGNTIYF.

This clonotype was seen at least ten times. The V gene is TRBV6-1, the J gene TRBJ2-1, with no clear D. Germline V gene lookup returns CDR1 MNHNS and CDR2 SASEGT. The V gene lost 6 bases and the J gene lost 4 bases, with 28 bases spanning the gap. The CDR3 length is 19 residues. In DNA form, the CDR3 reads TGTGCCAGCAGATCCGGGCGGTCGGGCTCCGAGACGTATTACAATGAGCAGTTCTTC. Protein product: CASRSGRSGSETYYNEQFF.

This clonotype came up many times. CDR3 DNA sequence: TGTGCCAGCAGCTCCTTAGAGGGACAGAGAGACTATGGCTACACCTTC. This sequence encodes CASSSLEGQRDYGYTF. V gene TRBV7-9 combines with J gene TRBJ1-2; 7 nucleotides line up with TRBD1. V trimming: 4 bases; J trimming: 3 bases; junction bases outside the gene matches: 11. The germline V gene has CDR1 SEHNR and CDR2 FQNEAQ (reference sequence). The CDR3 consists of 16 residues.

The rearrangement joins TRBV19 to TRBJ1-2; D is perhaps TRBD1 (6 bases). Germline V gene sequence: CDR1 LNHDA, CDR2 SQIVND (reference sequence). Trimming cost V 4 bases and J 4 bases, with 13 bases left between them. The CDR3 has 14 residues. The CDR3 spells CASSTTTGFYGYTF. The DNA of the CDR3 is TGTGCCAGTAGTACCACGACAGGTTTCTATGGCTACACCTTC.

This clonotype came up a few times. CDR3: CSASQAGGYNEQFF. The CDR3 DNA follows: TGCAGTGCTAGCCAAGCGGGAGGCTACAATGAGCAGTTCTTC. The chain employs TRBV20-1 and TRBJ2-1, with 9 positions matching TRBD2. The CDR3 is 14 amino acids. The ends lost 3 bases at V and 3 bases at J; junction bases unmatched: 3. CDR1 and CDR2 (germline): DFQATT, SNEGSKA (reference sequence).

There are many counts of this clonotype. V gene TRBV9 combines with J gene TRBJ2-1, with D possibly TRBD1 on 6 matching bases. V was shortened by 0 bases and J by 8 bases, with 18 bases between the two germline ends. Germline V gene lookup returns CDR1 SGDLS and CDR2 YYNGEE. The CDR3 loop spans 16 amino acids. CDR3: CASSVGGQGSSDEQFF. CDR3 coding DNA: TGTGCCAGCAGCGTAGGGGGGCAGGGGAGCAGTGATGAGCAGTTCTTC.